The TCR beta chain under discussion was sequenced for a study of Graves' ophthalmopathy and Graves' hyperthyroidism. RNA served as the template for amplifying TCR beta CDR3 regions. Amplification began with first-round RT-PCR using HTBI primers, then second-round multiplex PCR was performed. Via MiXCR, TCRdb re-called the multiplex PCR reads, giving one row per CDR3 protein. The sample carries roughly 1.1 million distinct CDR3 sequences, about two fifths recorded once. Germline values: CDR1 SGHTA, CDR2 FQGNSA. The CDR3 extends over 14 residues, inclusive of both ends. This clonotype was seen just once. Because the CDR3's place on the DNA is in doubt, the DNA is left out and the CDR3 is given as listed by TCRdb.

The sequenced sample was peripheral blood or thyroid tissue (not recorded which). The TCR sequence derives from an adult man with Graves' hyperthyroidism. This sequence joins TRBV7-2 and TRBJ2-2. This CDR3 reads CASSLRGTPGSCFF.